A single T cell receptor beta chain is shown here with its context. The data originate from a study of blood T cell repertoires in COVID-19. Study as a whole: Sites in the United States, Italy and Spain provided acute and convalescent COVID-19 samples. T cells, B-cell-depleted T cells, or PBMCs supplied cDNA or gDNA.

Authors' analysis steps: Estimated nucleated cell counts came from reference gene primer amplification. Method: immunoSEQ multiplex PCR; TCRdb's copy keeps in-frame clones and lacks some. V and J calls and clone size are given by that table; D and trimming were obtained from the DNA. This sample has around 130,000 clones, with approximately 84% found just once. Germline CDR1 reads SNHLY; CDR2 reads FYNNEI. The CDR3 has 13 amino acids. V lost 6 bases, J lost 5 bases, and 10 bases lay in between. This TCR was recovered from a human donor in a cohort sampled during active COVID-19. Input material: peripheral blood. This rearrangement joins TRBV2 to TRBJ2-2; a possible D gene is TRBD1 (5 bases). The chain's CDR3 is CASRDTATGELFF. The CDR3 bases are TGTGCCAGCAGGGACACAGCGACCGGGGAGCTGTTTTTT. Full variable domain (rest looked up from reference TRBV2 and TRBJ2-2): EPEVTQTPSHQVTQMGQEVILRCVPISNHLYFYWYRQILGQKVEFLVSFYNNEISEKSEIFDDQFSVERPDGSNFTLKIRSTKLEDSAMYFCASRDTATGELFFGEGSRLTVL.